Described below is a single T cell receptor beta chain sequence and its context. The antigen is undetermined. This sample is part of a study of CD8 T cells in Susac syndrome. Study-wide points: Peak Susac CD8+ clonal expansion was seen in TEMRA cells and active patients.

Trimming left V 5 bases short and J 1 base short, with 12 bases between. Germline assignment: CDR1 MNHEY and CDR2 SVGAGI. CDR3 length equals 14 residues. A quantity of about 0.5 to 1 ug RNA underwent reverse transcription using random hexamers. TCRdb reprocessed the immunoSEQ multiplex PCR reads via MiXCR and lists one record per CDR3 protein. The table shows 120,000 or so distinct CDR3 sequences, with roughly 94% occurring only once. The sequenced target, TCR beta, came from blood CD8+ and CD4+ T cells. The chain joins TRBV6-5 to TRBJ2-7; D is possibly TRBD1 or TRBD2 (6 bases each). The receptor comes from a human donor with Susac syndrome. Sequencing was carried out using CD8+ T cells from PBMCs. CDR3 in DNA: TGTGCCAGCAGTATGGAGGGGGAGTCCTACGAGCAGTACTTC. It translates to CASSMEGESYEQYF.